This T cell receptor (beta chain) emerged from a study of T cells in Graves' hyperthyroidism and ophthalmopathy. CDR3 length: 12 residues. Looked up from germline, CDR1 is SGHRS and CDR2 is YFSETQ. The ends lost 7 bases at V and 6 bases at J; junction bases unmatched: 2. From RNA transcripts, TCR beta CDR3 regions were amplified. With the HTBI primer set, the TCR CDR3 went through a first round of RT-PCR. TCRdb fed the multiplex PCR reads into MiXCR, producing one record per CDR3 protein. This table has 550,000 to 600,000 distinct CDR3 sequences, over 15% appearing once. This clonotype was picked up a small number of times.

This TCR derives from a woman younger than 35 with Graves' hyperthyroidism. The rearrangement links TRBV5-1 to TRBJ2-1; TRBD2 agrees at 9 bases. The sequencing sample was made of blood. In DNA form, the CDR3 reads TGCGCCAGCGGGACTAGCCCCAATGAGCAGTTCTTC. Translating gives CASGTSPNEQFF.